A selection of T cell receptor beta chains follows, all from one sample in a study of blood T cell repertoires in COVID-19. Using immunoSEQ multiplex PCR, the repertoire was profiled, and TCRdb retains in-frame clones only, with some absent. The sample shows some 190,000 clones, 88% of them seen only once. The sample was peripheral blood. Every receptor here comes from a young man with active or convalescent COVID-19. CDR3s include the opening cysteine and the closing phenylalanine or tryptophan. Each record gives: CDR3 length, clone size, J gene, D gene, V gene, CDR3 DNA, CDR3 protein. D genes are given only for firm matches. The listing skips clone size in some rows; elsewhere it reads once, few, many or a size class.

17 | once | TRBJ2-7 | TRBD1 | TRBV2 | TGTGCCAGCAGGTCCCGGGACAGGGGAGCGGGTTCCTACGAGCAGTACTTC | CASRSRDRGAGSYEQYF
17 | - | TRBJ2-1 | TRBD2 | TRBV4-1 | TGCGCCAGCAGCCAAGAAGGTCAGCCTAGCGGGGGAGATGAGCAGTTCTTC | CASSQEGQPSGGDEQFF
16 | - | TRBJ1-5 | - | TRBV4-1 | TGCGCCAGCAGCCAAGGGCAGGGCCGTTTCAATCAGCCCCAGCATTTT | CASSQGQGRFNQPQHF
18 | - | TRBJ2-1 | TRBD1 | TRBV5-4 | TGTGCCAGCAGTCCTGGTCTTTTGGGACAGGGATTTTACAATGAGCAGTTCTTC | CASSPGLLGQGFYNEQFF
15 | - | TRBJ1-3 | TRBD1 | TRBV7-9 | TGTGCCAGCAGCTGGGGACAGCGCTCTGGAAACACCATATATTTT | CASSWGQRSGNTIYF
12 | - | TRBJ2-7 | - | TRBV27 | TGTGCCAGCAGGTCGACTTCCGACGAGCAGTACTTC | CASRSTSDEQYF
15 | - | TRBJ2-3 | TRBD1 | TRBV6-5 | TGTGCCAGCACCCCAGGACAGGGTGGGGCAGATACGCAGTATTTT | CASTPGQGGADTQYF
15 | - | TRBJ1-4 | TRBD1 | TRBV3-1/TRBV3-2 | TGTGCCAGCAGCCAAGATCCAGGGGGAGGTGAAAAACTGTTTTTT | CASSQDPGGGEKLFF
13 | - | TRBJ1-2 | TRBD1 | TRBV12-3/TRBV12-4 | TGTGCCAGCAGTTTAGGACAGGGATCTGGCTACACCTTC | CASSLGQGSGYTF
17 | - | TRBJ2-3 | - | TRBV19 | TGTGCCAGTAGTATAGCCCACGGGGGAGTGGCTGGAGATACGCAGTATTTT | CASSIAHGGVAGDTQYF
15 | - | TRBJ1-3 | TRBD1 | TRBV5-1 | TGCGCCAGCAGCCCGACAGGGACCTCTGGAAACACCATATATTTT | CASSPTGTSGNTIYF
15 | - | TRBJ1-2 | - | TRBV7-2 | TGTGCCAGCAGCTTAGCTGGGGGGGGGAACTATGGCTACACCTTC | CASSLAGGGNYGYTF
16 | - | TRBJ1-5 | - | TRBV5-5 | TGTGCCAGCAGCCCCCCCTTTTGGGGGCGCGATCAGCCCCAGCATTTT | CASSPPFWGRDQPQHF
13 | - | TRBJ1-1 | - | TRBV6-5 | TGTGCCACCTCAGACAACATGAACACTGAAGCTTTCTTT | CATSDNMNTEAFF
14 | - | TRBJ1-5 | - | TRBV10-3 | TGTGCCACGGGGATGGATTCCGGCAATCAGCCCCAGCATTTT | CATGMDSGNQPQHF
14 | once | TRBJ2-3 | - | TRBV5-8 | TGTGCCAGCAGCCGAGGGCCCAGCACAGATACGCAGTATTTT | CASSRGPSTDTQYF
13 | - | TRBJ2-7 | TRBD1 | TRBV2 | TGTGCCAGCAGCCGACAGGGGTTAAACGAGCAGTACTTC | CASSRQGLNEQYF
13 | - | TRBJ2-5 | TRBD1 | TRBV5-4 | TGTGCCAGCAGCCTGGACAGGGAAGAGACCCAGTACTTC | CASSLDREETQYF
17 | - | TRBJ1-2 | TRBD1 | TRBV18 | TGTGCCAGCTCACCACTTGGTTCCGGGACAGCTAACTATGGCTACACCTTC | CASSPLGSGTANYGYTF
15 | - | TRBJ1-1 | - | TRBV5-6 | TGTGCCAGCAGCTTAATACTCCGGGTGAACACTGAAGCTTTCTTT | CASSLILRVNTEAFF
16 | - | TRBJ2-4 | - | TRBV11-1 | TGTGCCAGCAGCTTAGGGGTGGTGGGGCAGGGCAACATTCAGTACTTC | CASSLGVVGQGNIQYF
13 | - | TRBJ1-4 | TRBD1 | TRBV5-1 | TGCGCCAGCAGCTCTGGACAGGACGAAAAACTGTTTTTT | CASSSGQDEKLFF
18 | - | TRBJ2-2 | TRBD2 | TRBV5-1 | TGCGCCAGCAGCCCCGGTTTTGTAGCGGGAGTGGGGACCGGGGAGCTGTTTTTT | CASSPGFVAGVGTGELFF
14 | - | TRBJ1-5 | - | TRBV7-2 | TGTGCCAGCAGCTTAGTGGGCCCAGATCAGCCCCAGCATTTT | CASSLVGPDQPQHF
16 | - | TRBJ2-7 | - | TRBV6-1 | TGTGCCAGCAGTGAAGCCCTAGTCCGGAGCTCCTACGAGCAGTACTTC | CASSEALVRSSYEQYF
15 | few | TRBJ1-1 | - | TRBV6-2/TRBV6-3 | TGTGCCAGCAGTTCCACCCTAAAGGGGGACACTGAAGCTTTCTTT | CASSSTLKGDTEAFF
14 | - | TRBJ2-7 | TRBD2 | TRBV19 | TGTGCCAGTAGTGTCCGAGGGACTAGAGGACAGCAGTACTTC | CASSVRGTRGQQYF
19 | - | TRBJ2-6 | TRBD2 | TRBV7-2 | TGTGCCAGCAGCTTATTGGGACTAGCGGGAGTAGTTGGGGCCAACGTCCTGACTTTC | CASSLLGLAGVVGANVLTF
14 | - | TRBJ1-2 | - | TRBV7-9 | TGTGCCAGCTCAGCGGGGACACTTTCCTATGGCTACACCTTC | CASSAGTLSYGYTF
17 | once | TRBJ2-1 | TRBD2 | TRBV18 | TGTGCCAGCTCACCACTCCTAGCGGGAGTCGCAGGCAATGAGCAGTTCTTC | CASSPLLAGVAGNEQFF
17 | - | TRBJ2-5 | TRBD1 | TRBV27 | TGTGCCAGCAGCCACCAGACGGGGACAGGGTTCCCGGAGACCCAGTACTTC | CASSHQTGTGFPETQYF
16 | - | TRBJ2-2 | TRBD1 | TRBV24-1 | TGTGCCACCAGTGAGTCACCGGGACAGGGTGCCGGGGAGCTGTTTTTT | CATSESPGQGAGELFF
16 | - | TRBJ1-6 | TRBD1 | TRBV2 | TGTGCCAGCAGTGAAAGGGGGCCTGGCCTTAATTCACCCCTCCACTTT | CASSERGPGLNSPLHF
17 | - | TRBJ1-1 | - | TRBV5-1 | TGCGCCAGCAGCTTGGCCGGGCGAGGGATGATGAACACTGAAGCTTTCTTT | CASSLAGRGMMNTEAFF
16 | - | TRBJ2-3 | - | TRBV9 | TGTGCCAGCAGCGCCCTCGGGAGTAGCTGGTCAGATACGCAGTATTTT | CASSALGSSWSDTQYF
17 | - | TRBJ2-3 | TRBD1 | TRBV13 | TGTGCCAGCAGCGAACTACAGGGGGTGTCTAGCACAGATACGCAGTATTTT | CASSELQGVSSTDTQYF
13 | once | TRBJ1-2 | - | TRBV4-3 | TGCGCCAGCAGCCAAGATCGGGATTATGGTTACACCTTC | CASSQDRDYGYTF
14 | - | TRBJ2-2 | - | TRBV5-4 | TGTGCCAGCAGCTCAAGAAAAGGGGCCGGGGAGCTGTTTTTT | CASSSRKGAGELFF
13 | - | TRBJ1-1 | - | TRBV6-5 | TGTGCCAGCGGTCCGCTAAGAAACACTGAAGCTTTCTTT | CASGPLRNTEAFF
18 | - | TRBJ1-6 | TRBD1 | TRBV30 | TGTGCCTGGAACAAGGACAGGGTCCCAGACTCCTATAATTCACCCCTCCACTTT | CAWNKDRVPDSYNSPLHF
13 | - | TRBJ2-3 | TRBD2 | TRBV29-1 | TGCAGCGTTGAACTAGCGGGGGTAGATACGCAGTATTTT | CSVELAGVDTQYF
16 | few | TRBJ2-3 | TRBD2 | TRBV7-6 | TGTGCCAGCAGCTCCCTAGCGGGTTTAAACACAGATACGCAGTATTTT | CASSSLAGLNTDTQYF
19 | - | TRBJ2-4 | TRBD2 | TRBV6-1 | TGTGCCAGCAGTGGAGCCGGGACTAGCGGAAACCTAGCCAAAAACATTCAGTACTTC | CASSGAGTSGNLAKNIQYF
16 | - | TRBJ2-3 | TRBD2 | TRBV5-4 | TGTGCCAGCAGCGAGGCGGGAGTTCGAAGCACAGATACGCAGTATTTT | CASSEAGVRSTDTQYF
13 | - | TRBJ1-5 | - | TRBV5-4 | TGTGCCAGCAGCCCTGGGCGGGGGCAGCCCCAGCATTTT | CASSPGRGQPQHF
14 | - | TRBJ2-7 | TRBD1 | TRBV18 | TGTGCCAGCTCCCAGGGGACAGTCACCTACGAGCAGTACTTC | CASSQGTVTYEQYF
12 | - | TRBJ2-7 | - | TRBV10-3 | TGTGCCATCAGCGCCGGGAAAACCGAGCAGTACTTC | CAISAGKTEQYF
12 | - | TRBJ1-4 | - | TRBV30 | TGTGCCTGGAGTAGACACCCTGGAAAACTGTTTTTT | CAWSRHPGKLFF
16 | once | TRBJ1-5 | - | TRBV11-2 | TGTGCCAGCAGCTTATTTCACAGACGTCGCCATCAGCCCCAGCATTTT | CASSLFHRRRHQPQHF
15 | - | TRBJ1-1 | - | TRBV7-6 | TGTGCCAGCAGCTTAGCAGGATCCGGTTCGGGTGAAGCTTTCTTT | CASSLAGSGSGEAFF
12 | once | TRBJ1-2 | - | TRBV12-3/TRBV12-4 | TGTGCCAGCGGGGCAGGAAACTATGGCTACACCTTC | CASGAGNYGYTF
15 | - | TRBJ1-5 | - | TRBV7-2 | TGTGCCAGCAGCTTAGCCCAGGGGTCCGATCAGCCCCAGCATTTT | CASSLAQGSDQPQHF
14 | once | TRBJ2-1 | TRBD2 | TRBV7-2 | TGTGCCAGCAGCTTGCGACTAGCGGGCTACGGCTTTTTCTTC | CASSLRLAGYGFFF
14 | - | TRBJ2-3 | TRBD2 | TRBV10-3 | TGTTCAACGGGGCTAGCGGGTGGTACAGATACGCAGTATTTT | CSTGLAGGTDTQYF
14 | - | TRBJ2-3 | TRBD2 | TRBV18 | TGTGCCAGCTCACCACGACTAGCTCTGGATACGCAGTATTTT | CASSPRLALDTQYF